The entry below gives a single TCR beta chain sequence along with its context. No antigen is known for it. The data derive from a study of monozygotic twins with inflammatory bowel disease. General study results and limits: No discrimination was achieved between different T cell subtypes.

This CDR3 is 12 amino acids long. Germline CDR1 is SEHNR and CDR2 is FQNEAQ (reference sequence). An amount of about 3,500 ng of total RNA was used for each TCR library. The unique tags termed UMIs, each holding a 6-nucleotide sample barcode, were added by means of template switching. Using the 5' RACE reads, TCRdb records one entry per CDR3 protein without DNA. Its clone listing holds 420,000 or so distinct CDR3 sequences. The chain links TRBV7-9 to TRBJ2-2; the TRBD1 assignment by TCRdb is unverifiable without DNA. The sequenced material came from blood. The source of this sequence is a human donor with ulcerative colitis or Crohn's disease, or a healthy co-twin of an affected twin (not recorded which). CDR3 amino acids: CASTWGGGELFF.